The rows below give T cell receptor beta chains drawn from one sample of a study of blood T cell repertoires in COVID-19. Profiled with immunoSEQ multiplex PCR; TCRdb holds only in-frame clones, not every one. Of about 130,000 clones in the sample, approximately 81% were seen once. The sequenced material came from peripheral blood. These receptors all stem from a man aged 55 to 70 with acute or convalescent COVID-19. CDR3s include the opening cysteine and the closing phenylalanine or tryptophan. The D gene is left open where the match is weak. For some rows the clone size is stated as once, few or many, or as a class when expanded; others skip it.

NA	TRBV6-5	TRBD2	TRBJ2-3	CASSSLAGSADTQYF
few	TRBV2	NA	TRBJ1-2	CASGRVYGYTF
NA	TRBV3-1/TRBV3-2	NA	TRBJ2-3	CASSQDFVTSTDTQYF
few	TRBV18	TRBD1	TRBJ1-1	CASSGTGTTEAFF
NA	TRBV24-1	NA	TRBJ1-6	CATPIGQSYNSPLHF
NA	TRBV5-6	NA	TRBJ2-1	CASSFRLASSGNEQFF
NA	TRBV6-5	TRBD1	TRBJ2-7	CASSRLTGDYEQYF
NA	TRBV24-1	TRBD2	TRBJ2-1	CATSVVASGTYNEQFF
NA	TRBV10-3	TRBD2	TRBJ2-7	CATSIAGEDVSYEQYF
NA	TRBV6-5	NA	TRBJ2-7	CASRKEGTYEQYF
NA	TRBV24-1	TRBD2	TRBJ2-1	CATSDPTGGRQEQFF